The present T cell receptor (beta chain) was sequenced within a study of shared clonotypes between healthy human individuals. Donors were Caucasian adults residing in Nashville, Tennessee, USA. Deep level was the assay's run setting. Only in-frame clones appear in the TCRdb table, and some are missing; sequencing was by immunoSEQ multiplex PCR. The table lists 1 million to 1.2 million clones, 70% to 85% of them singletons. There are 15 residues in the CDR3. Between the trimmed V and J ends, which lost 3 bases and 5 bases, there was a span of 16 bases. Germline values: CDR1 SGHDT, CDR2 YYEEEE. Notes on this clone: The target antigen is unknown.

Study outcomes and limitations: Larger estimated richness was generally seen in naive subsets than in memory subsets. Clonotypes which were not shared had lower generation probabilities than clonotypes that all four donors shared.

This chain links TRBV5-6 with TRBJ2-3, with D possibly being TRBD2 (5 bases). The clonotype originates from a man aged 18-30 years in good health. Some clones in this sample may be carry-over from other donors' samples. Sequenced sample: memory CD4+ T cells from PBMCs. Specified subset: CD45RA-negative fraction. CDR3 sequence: CASSSGLLPGDTQYF. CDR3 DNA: TGTGCCAGCAGCTCTGGACTCCTTCCCGGAGATACGCAGTATTTT.